Below are 24 T cell receptor beta chains sequenced from a single sample in a study of blood T cell repertoires in COVID-19. The repertoire was sequenced with immunoSEQ multiplex PCR; TCRdb's copy has only in-frame clones and lacks some. The sample has 130,000 or so clones; 75% to 90% are singletons. Sequenced input: peripheral blood. All receptors come from a man aged 50 to 59 with active COVID-19.

The chain links TRBV29-1 to TRBJ1-1, with a weak D call TRBD1 (5 bases). V was trimmed by 7 bases and J by 8 bases, leaving 17 bases between them. CDR3 length: 12 amino acids. Germline assignment: CDR1 SQVTM and CDR2 ANQGSEA. The CDR3 coding sequence is TGCAGCGCCCAAAGGGGCGGCAAGGAAGCTTTCTTT. This gives the protein CSAQRGGKEAFF. Together with reference TRBV29-1 and TRBJ1-1, the CDR3 gives the full variable domain: SAVISQKPSRDICQRGTSLTIQCQVDSQVTMMFWYRQQPGQSLTLIATANQGSEATYESGFVIDKFPISRPNLTFSTLTVSNMSPEDSSIYLCSAQRGGKEAFFGQGTRLTVV.

V gene TRBV7-9 combines with J gene TRBJ2-5; 8 bases line up with TRBD2. CDR3 length equals 14 residues. Germline CDR1 is SEHNR and CDR2 is FQNEAQ (reference sequence). Germline trimming cut 4 bases from V and 6 bases from J; bases unmatched to any gene: 7. The CDR3 DNA follows: TGTGCCAGCAGCTCCTCGGGGGGGCACCAGACCCAGTACTTC. It is translated as CASSSSGGHQTQYF.

The chain recombines TRBV5-1 with TRBJ2-5; TRBD2 matches at 9 bases. Germline V gene lookup returns CDR1 SGHRS and CDR2 YFSETQ. Trimming at V came to 0 bases and at J to 1 base, leaving 1 base not matched to a gene. The CDR3 consists of 15 residues. CDR3 amino acids: CASSLGSGGQETQYF. The CDR3 region has the DNA TGCGCCAGCAGCTTGGGTAGCGGGGGCCAAGAGACCCAGTACTTC.

The V gene is TRBV7-3, the J gene TRBJ2-2, with a possible D match to TRBD2 (7 bases). Germline V gene sequence: CDR1 SGHTA, CDR2 FQGTGA. The CDR3 is 16 amino acids. Trimming cost V 2 bases and J 2 bases, with 12 bases left between them. The CDR3 loop reads CASSLEAGANTGELFF. For the CDR3, the DNA is TGTGCCAGCAGCTTAGAGGCGGGGGCCAACACCGGGGAGCTGTTTTTT.

The rearrangement joins TRBV2 to TRBJ1-2; D not resolved. In germline, CDR1 is SNHLY, CDR2 FYNNEI. The germline V and J ends were trimmed by 5 bases and 0 bases, with 13 bases remaining between them. The CDR3 totals 15 residues. The CDR3 protein is CASSFRPGTNYGYTF. The CDR3 nucleotides are TGTGCCAGCAGTTTCCGACCGGGAACTAACTATGGCTACACCTTC.

This sequence joins TRBV4-1 and TRBJ2-5; tentatively, D is TRBD1 (5 bases). The germline V and J ends were trimmed by 4 bases and 4 bases, with 13 bases remaining between them. The germline gives CDR1 MGHRA, CDR2 YSYEKL. This CDR3 region has 14 residues. This chain's CDR3 is CASSPRGGSETQYF. CDR3 DNA sequence: TGCGCCAGCAGCCCAAGGGGTGGTTCAGAGACCCAGTACTTC.

V is TRBV2 and J is TRBJ2-3, with 7 positions matching TRBD1. Trimming at V came to 2 bases and at J to 3 bases, leaving 14 bases not matched to a gene. The CDR3 spans 18 residues. Looked up from germline, CDR1 is SNHLY and CDR2 is FYNNEI. CDR3 nucleotides: TGTGCCAGCAGTGAATTGTGGAGACAGGGAATAAGGACAGATACGCAGTATTTT. It yields the protein CASSELWRQGIRTDTQYF.

The chain recombines TRBV19 with TRBJ2-3; no clear D. Per the germline V gene, CDR1 is LNHDA and CDR2 is SQIVND (reference sequence). Trimming shortened V by 5 bases and J by 2 bases, and 5 bases separated the two germline ends. This CDR3 has 12 amino acids. CDR3 nucleotides: TGTGCCAGTAGTCCTTCCACAGATACGCAGTATTTT. This encodes CASSPSTDTQYF.

The chain uses TRBV4-2 and TRBJ1-1; no clear D gene. Germline V gene sequence: CDR1 LGHNA, CDR2 YNFKEQ. Trimming shortened V by 1 base and J by 5 bases, and 17 bases separated the two germline ends. This CDR3 is built from 16 residues. CDR3 residues: CASSQAGAGSDTEAFF. The CDR3, as DNA: TGTGCCAGCAGCCAAGCCGGCGCCGGGAGCGATACTGAAGCTTTCTTT.

This chain connects TRBV28 to TRBJ2-6, with D maybe TRBD2 (5 bases). The V end lost 6 bases, the J end lost 4 bases, and 19 bases lay between the germline ends. Germline CDR1 reads MDHEN; CDR2 reads SYDVKM. CDR3 size: 17 residues. The DNA for the CDR3 is TGTGCCAGCAGCCAATCGGGGTATGGTGTGGGGGCCAACGTCCTGACTTTC. Encoded protein: CASSQSGYGVGANVLTF.

The CDR3 loop is CASSKGLAFTDTQYF. The CDR3 DNA is TGTGCCAGCAGCAAGGGACTAGCGTTCACAGATACGCAGTATTTT. V and J are TRBV7-2 and TRBJ2-3; TRBD2 aligns across 10 bases. The junction had 4 bases not matched to a gene; V was cut back by 5 bases and J by 2 bases. This CDR3 is built from 15 residues. The germline gives CDR1 SGHTA, CDR2 FQGNSA.

This sequence joins TRBV24-1 and TRBJ2-1; perhaps TRBD1 as D (6 bases). CDR1 and CDR2 (germline): KGHDR, SFDVKD. V dropped 3 bases and J dropped 10 bases, with 9 bases sitting between them. CDR3 length: 12 residues. The CDR3: CATSDLTGEQFF. The CDR3 nucleotides read TGTGCCACCAGTGATCTAACAGGGGAGCAGTTCTTC.

The chain carries TRBV6-4 and TRBJ2-2; TRBD2 is a possible D gene (6 bases). The ends were cut back, 3 bases at V and 4 bases at J, with 6 bases in the middle. Per germline, CDR1 MRHNA and CDR2 SNTAGT. The CDR3 is made up of 13 amino acids. DNA for the CDR3: TGTGCCAGCAGTGAGGAGGGCACCGGGGAGCTGTTTTTT. This encodes CASSEEGTGELFF.

The chain recombines TRBV7-3 with TRBJ1-1; TRBD1 aligns across 8 bases. The CDR3 covers 13 residues. Losses at the gene ends were 6 bases for V and 5 bases for J; bases not matched to a gene: 5. The V gene's germline CDR1 is SGHTA and CDR2 FQGTGA. CDR3 bases: TGTGCCAGCAGATTACAGGGGGGAACTGAAGCTTTCTTT. Amino acid sequence: CASRLQGGTEAFF.

The rearrangement uses TRBV3-1 (or the pseudogene TRBV3-2) and TRBJ2-1; 9 bases fit TRBD2. The CDR3 contains 14 residues. CDR1 is LGHDT, CDR2 YNNKEL, per germline (reference sequence). V gave up 9 bases and J gave up 0 bases; unmatched junction bases: 3. The CDR3 reads CASAGGSSYNEQFF. In nucleotides, the CDR3 is TGTGCCAGTGCGGGGGGGAGCTCCTACAATGAGCAGTTCTTC.

This clone was detected ten times or more. This rearrangement joins TRBV5-4 to TRBJ2-7; TRBD2 might be the D (7 bases). This CDR3 is 15 amino acids long. The V gene's germline CDR1 is SGHNT and CDR2 YYREEE (reference sequence). V lost 3 bases and J lost 2, with 15 bases in between. As DNA, the CDR3 is TGTGCCAGCAGCTCAGGGAGGGGGATCCCCTACGAGCAGTACTTC. Encoded protein: CASSSGRGIPYEQYF.

This chain uses TRBV5-6 with TRBJ1-2; unclear D gene. The CDR3 extends over 15 amino acids. V lost 4 bases and J 2 bases, leaving 15 bases between the germline ends. Germline V gives CDR1 SGHDT, CDR2 YYEEEE. The CDR3 DNA follows: TGTGCCAGCAGCCCCGCCGTTCTATTCAACTATGGCTACACCTTC. Its protein product is CASSPAVLFNYGYTF.

This chain connects TRBV6-5 to TRBJ1-2, with TRBD1 as a possible D gene (6 bases). The CDR3 runs 14 residues. V lost 4 bases and J lost 5, with 14 bases in between. Germline CDR1 reads MNHEY; CDR2 reads SVGAGI. The CDR3 coding sequence is TGTGCCAGCAGTTTCTCAGGGGCATATTATGGCTACACCTTC. The encoded protein is CASSFSGAYYGYTF.

The chain is built from TRBV6-5 and TRBJ2-7; TRBD2 matches 8 bases. The CDR3 runs to 12 residues. V was pared by 5 bases and J by 12 bases, with 9 bases of the junction left unmatched. Germline V gene data show CDR1 as MNHEY and CDR2 as SVGAGI. The CDR3 nucleotides read TGTGCCAGCAGTCCTCCTGCTAGCGGGTTGTACTTC. Translated: CASSPPASGLYF.

V gene TRBV3-1 (or the pseudogene TRBV3-2) combines with J gene TRBJ2-3, with unresolved D. The CDR3 contains 14 residues. V lost 4 bases to trimming and J lost 1 base, with 9 bases between them. Per germline, CDR1 LGHDT and CDR2 YNNKEL (reference sequence). As DNA, the CDR3 is TGTGCCAGCAGCCGCCGACGGGGCACAGATACGCAGTATTTT. Encoded protein: CASSRRRGTDTQYF.

The chain uses TRBV4-1 and TRBJ2-3, with 9 bases aligning to TRBD2. This CDR3 has 17 amino acids. CDR1 MGHRA and CDR2 YSYEKL come from the germline V gene. Trimming cost V 1 base and J 3 bases; bases outside gene matches: 8. CDR3 protein: CASSQAPAGGPTDTQYF. The CDR3 DNA is TGCGCCAGCAGCCAAGCGCCCGCGGGGGGGCCTACAGATACGCAGTATTTT.

This chain links TRBV5-5 with TRBJ1-3, with D tentatively TRBD1 (5 bases). The V and J ends lost 4 bases and 0 bases respectively, with 11 bases between them. Germline-derived CDR1 and CDR2 are SGHKS and YYEKEE (reference sequence). This CDR3 spans 15 amino acids. Here the CDR3 DNA reads TGTGCCAGCAGCCAGGACACAAACTCTGGAAACACCATATATTTT. Its translation is CASSQDTNSGNTIYF.

The chain combines TRBV7-9 with TRBJ2-3; no reliable D call. Trimming removed 5 bases from V and 5 bases from J, with 8 bases in between. The V gene's germline CDR1 is SEHNR and CDR2 FQNEAQ (reference sequence). The CDR3 loop spans 12 amino acids. The CDR3 DNA reads TGTGCCAGCAGCCCCAGGATAGATACGCAGTATTTT. Its translation is CASSPRIDTQYF.

J is TRBJ2-3 and V is TRBV10-3; no clear D. The CDR3 consists of 12 residues. V was cut by 3 bases and J by 6 bases, with 7 bases left in between. Germline V gene lookup returns CDR1 ENHRY and CDR2 SYGVKD. CDR3 bases: TGTGCCATCAGTGAAAACCGGGATACGCAGTATTTT. Its translation is CAISENRDTQYF.